This passage covers 4 T cell receptor beta chains from one sample sequenced in a study of patients and donors after allogeneic stem cell transplantation. One entry per CDR3 protein results from TCRdb running MiXCR on the RT-PCR reads. This sample carries under 35,000 distinct CDR3 sequences, around 40% of them seen once, and the ten largest clones take less than 85%. What was sequenced was blood, either unsorted or a sorted T cell fraction (not recorded which). The receptors stem from a human donor who was either an allogeneic HSCT recipient or a stem cell or donor lymphocyte infusion donor (not recorded which). It is not recorded whose cells these are; they may come from a transplant donor.

The chain links TRBV5-6 to TRBJ1-5; no clear D gene. Trimming cost V 3 bases and J 5 bases, with 21 bases left between them. Germline CDR1 reads SGHDT; CDR2 reads YYEEEE. The CDR3 covers 17 residues. CDR3 coding DNA: TGTGCCAGCAGCTACCGGGAGGGAGCCCTACTCCATCAGCCCCAGCATTTT. Protein: CASSYREGALLHQPQHF.

The CDR3 DNA follows: TGCGCCAGCAGTGAAAAGTATAAACCCAATCAGCCCCAGCATTTT. Residues: CASSEKYKPNQPQHF. This chain joins TRBV10-1 and TRBJ1-5; no firm D call. Trimming shortened V by 3 bases and J by 3 bases, and 12 bases separated the two germline ends. The CDR3 consists of 15 residues. CDR1 is WNHNN and CDR2 is SYGVQD in the germline V gene (reference sequence).

V usage is TRBV20-1 and J usage is TRBJ2-1; perhaps TRBD1 as D (5 bases). Germline assignment: CDR1 DFQATT and CDR2 SNEGSKA (reference sequence). This CDR3 region has 12 residues. The ends were cut back, 8 bases at V and 3 bases at J, with 11 bases in the middle. The CDR3 here is CSTSRGYNEQFF. In DNA form, the CDR3 reads TGCAGTACAAGTAGGGGCTACAATGAGCAGTTCTTC.

The chain carries TRBV12-3 or TRBV12-4 and TRBJ2-7; 7 bases are shared with TRBD2. V shed 0 bases, J shed 2 bases, and the junction held 10 bases outside the gene matches. The CDR3 length is 17 residues. CDR3 amino acids: CASSLATLLAEAYEQYF. CDR3 sequence (DNA): TGTGCCAGCAGTTTAGCCACCCTGCTAGCGGAGGCCTACGAGCAGTACTTC.